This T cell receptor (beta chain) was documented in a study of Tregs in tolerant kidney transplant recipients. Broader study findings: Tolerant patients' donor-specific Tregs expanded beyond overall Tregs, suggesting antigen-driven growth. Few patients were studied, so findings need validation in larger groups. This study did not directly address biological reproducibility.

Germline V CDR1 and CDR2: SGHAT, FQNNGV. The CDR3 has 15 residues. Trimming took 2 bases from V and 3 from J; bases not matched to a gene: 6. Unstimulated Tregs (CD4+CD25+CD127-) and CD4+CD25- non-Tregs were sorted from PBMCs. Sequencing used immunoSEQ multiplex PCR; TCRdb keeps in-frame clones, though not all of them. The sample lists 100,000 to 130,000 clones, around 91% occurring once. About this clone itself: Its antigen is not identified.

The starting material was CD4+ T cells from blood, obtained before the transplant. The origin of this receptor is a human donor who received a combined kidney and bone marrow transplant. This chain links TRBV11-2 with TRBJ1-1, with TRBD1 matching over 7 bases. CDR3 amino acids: CASSLRQGLHTEAFF. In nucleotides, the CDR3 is TGTGCCAGCAGCTTAAGACAGGGATTGCACACTGAAGCTTTCTTT. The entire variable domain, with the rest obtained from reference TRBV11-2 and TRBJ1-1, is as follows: EAGVAQSPRYKIIEKRQSVAFWCNPISGHATLYWYQQILGQGPKLLIQFQNNGVVDDSQLPKDRFSAERLKGVDSTLKIQPAKLEDSAVYLCASSLRQGLHTEAFFGQGTRLTVV.